This T cell receptor beta chain was documented in a study of blood T cell repertoires in COVID-19. How the authors handled the data: Scientists estimated how many nucleated cells there were by amplifying reference gene primers. Repertoires were generated with immunoSEQ multiplex PCR, while TCRdb's copy carries only in-frame clones and drops some. The V and J calls and the clone size are those of that table, but D and trimming were determined from the DNA. Of about 120,000 clones in the sample, around four fifths were seen once. The germline V gene encodes CDR1 SGHNT and CDR2 YENEEA. This CDR3 region has 14 residues. V lost 3 bases to trimming and J lost 4 bases, with 13 bases between them.

The sample taken for sequencing was peripheral blood. The chain employs TRBV11-3 and TRBJ2-7; tentatively, D is TRBD2 (7 bases). This TCR was recovered from a man between 65 and 85 years old with acute or convalescent COVID-19. The CDR3 coding sequence is TGTGCCAGCAGCTTTTCGGGGGGCGCGTACGAGCAGTACTTC. Translating it yields CASSFSGGAYEQYF.